The 20 T cell receptor beta chains below come from one sample, sequenced in a study of shared clonotypes between healthy human individuals. Generated by immunoSEQ multiplex PCR, the TCRdb table keeps only in-frame clones and is missing some. This table has around 1,000,000 clones, roughly 77% appearing once. The sample consisted of memory CD4+ T cells from PBMCs. Subset of the sample: CD45RA-negative fraction. The receptor source for this set is a man younger than 35 in good health. Some clones in this sample may be carry-over from other donors' samples.

The rearrangement links TRBV27 to TRBJ2-3; D might be TRBD2 (6 bases). Germline V gene sequence: CDR1 MNHEY, CDR2 SMNVEV (reference sequence). The CDR3 covers 16 residues. V shed 3 bases and J shed 0 bases, with 13 bases lying between them. The CDR3 loop reads CASSLGSGSSTDTQYF. CDR3 sequence (DNA): TGTGCCAGCAGTTTGGGTAGCGGCTCTAGCACAGATACGCAGTATTTT.

The chain employs TRBV2 and TRBJ2-2; TRBD2 is a possible D gene (5 bases). The CDR3 is 15 residues long. Germline loops: CDR1 SNHLY, CDR2 FYNNEI. The ends were cut back, 0 bases at V and 7 bases at J, with 12 bases in the middle. The CDR3 DNA reads TGTGCCAGCAGTGAAGCGGACTCCTTTGGCGGGGAGCTGTTTTTT. Amino acids: CASSEADSFGGELFF.

This clone was recorded once. The CDR3 here is CSARRAGEQFF. The DNA for the CDR3 is TGCAGTGCTCGAAGAGCCGGGGAGCAGTTCTTC. The V call is TRBV20-1, the J call TRBJ2-1; D ambiguous. V gave up 5 bases and J gave up 10 bases, with 12 bases separating them. The CDR3 sequence is 11 residues long. Germline CDR1 DFQATT, CDR2 SNEGSKA (reference sequence).

The CDR3 DNA reads as TGTGCCAGCAGTGTTATGCGGGGTACGGGTGGTACTGAAGCTTTCTTT. It specifies CASSVMRGTGGTEAFF. This chain joins TRBV2 and TRBJ1-1; D is ambiguous. This CDR3 spans 16 amino acids. Trimming shortened V by 4 bases and J by 5 bases, and 20 bases separated the two germline ends. CDR1 and CDR2 (germline): SNHLY, FYNNEI.

The V call is TRBV6-1, the J call TRBJ1-3; D is unresolved. This CDR3 is built from 12 residues. Trimming stripped 8 bases from V and 0 bases from J, with 5 bases between. Germline CDR1 and CDR2: MNHNS and SASEGT. In DNA form, the CDR3 reads TGTGCCAGCTTCAGCTCTGGAAACACCATATATTTT. Residues: CASFSSGNTIYF.

The chain joins TRBV28 to TRBJ1-2, with 7 positions matching TRBD1. CDR3 length: 15 residues. Germline V CDR1 and CDR2: MDHEN, SYDVKM. V lost 5 bases to trimming and J lost 2 bases; unmatched junction nucleotides: 8. The CDR3 DNA reads TGTGCCAGCAGTATCAACAGGGGAACGAACTATGGCTACACCTTC. The encoded protein is CASSINRGTNYGYTF.

The table lists this clone with a count of one. This may arise from a read error, as a much more abundant clone is one base away. Different DNA sequences within this sample yield the same CDR3. In DNA, the CDR3 is TGTGCCAGCAGCTTGAACACAGATACGCAGTATTTT. This encodes CASSLNTDTQYF. The genes are TRBV28 and TRBJ2-3, with D uncertain. CDR3 size: 12 residues. Germline assignment: CDR1 MDHEN and CDR2 SYDVKM. V was trimmed by 6 bases and J by 2 bases, leaving 6 bases between them.

As for this clone: Other DNA sequences in the same sample also yield this CDR3. This chain connects TRBV18 to TRBJ2-7; the match to TRBD1 covers 8 bases. This CDR3 is 15 amino acids long. The germline V gene has CDR1 KGHSH and CDR2 LQKENI. V dropped 6 bases and J dropped 0; count of bases not matched to a gene: 7. The CDR3 spells CASSPGQGLSYEQYF. The CDR3 DNA is TGTGCCAGCTCCCCCGGACAGGGCCTCTCCTACGAGCAGTACTTC.

The CDR3 DNA follows: TGTGCCAGCAGCCGTCGACAGCAAGAGACCCAGTACTTC. Translated: CASSRRQQETQYF. The chain recombines TRBV7-3 with TRBJ2-5; a possible D gene is TRBD1 (5 bases). Trimming stripped 5 bases from V and 2 bases from J, with 9 bases between. CDR1 and CDR2 (germline): SGHTA, FQGTGA. This CDR3 is 13 amino acids long.

This clone was observed at least ten times. The chain employs TRBV5-4 and TRBJ2-7; possibly TRBD2 for D (6 bases). This CDR3 comprises 13 residues. Germline V gene data show CDR1 as SGHNT and CDR2 as YYREEE (reference sequence). Trimming took off 4 bases at V and 0 bases at J, with 8 bases between the two ends. The CDR3 loop reads CASSRDFSYEQYF. CDR3 bases: TGTGCCAGCAGCAGGGACTTCTCCTACGAGCAGTACTTC.

The rearrangement joins TRBV30 to TRBJ1-6; TRBD1 is a possible D gene (5 bases). Germline lookup yields CDR1 GTSNPN and CDR2 SVGIG (reference sequence). This CDR3 region has 16 residues. V was pared by 6 bases and J by 4 bases, with 19 bases between. DNA for the CDR3: TGTGCCTGCCGCGGGGCGGGACGGGGTTATAATTCACCCCTCCACTTT. This sequence encodes CACRGAGRGYNSPLHF.

The chain recombines TRBV6-5 with TRBJ2-4; TRBD1 agrees at 9 bases. V lost 8 bases to trimming and J lost 7 bases; unmatched junction nucleotides: 6. The CDR3 runs to 13 residues. In germline, CDR1 is MNHEY, CDR2 SVGAGI. DNA of the CDR3: TGTGCCAGCCAGCCCGGGACAGGGAACATTCAGTACTTC. As protein: CASQPGTGNIQYF.

The genes are TRBV28 and TRBJ2-7; D is uncertain. CDR3 length equals 13 residues. Germline CDR1 MDHEN, CDR2 SYDVKM. V shed 4 bases and J shed 3 bases, with 10 bases lying between them. The CDR3 bases are TGTGCCAGCAGTTCCCAGGAGTTCTACGAGCAGTACTTC. This gives the protein CASSSQEFYEQYF.

The chain employs TRBV5-1 and TRBJ2-1; 7 bases are a match to TRBD1. The ends lost 0 bases at V and 4 bases at J; junction bases unmatched: 7. The germline V gene has CDR1 SGHRS and CDR2 YFSETQ. This CDR3 region has 16 residues. The CDR3 here is CASSLVTGFSYNEQFF. The CDR3 DNA follows: TGCGCCAGCAGCTTGGTGACAGGGTTCTCTTACAATGAGCAGTTCTTC.

V usage is TRBV5-1 and J usage is TRBJ2-2, with a weak D call TRBD1 (5 bases). Germline values: CDR1 SGHRS, CDR2 YFSETQ. This CDR3 contains 16 residues. Trimming left V 4 bases short and J 3 bases short, with 16 bases between. CDR3 protein: CASSPDLDSYTGELFF. As DNA, the CDR3 is TGCGCCAGCAGCCCGGACCTAGACAGTTACACCGGGGAGCTGTTTTTT. Full variable domain (rest looked up from reference TRBV5-1 and TRBJ2-2): KAGVTQTPRYLIKTRGQQVTLSCSPISGHRSVSWYQQTPGQGLQFLFEYFSETQRNKGNFPGRFSGRQFSNSRSEMNVSTLELGDSALYLCASSPDLDSYTGELFFGEGSRLTVL.

The CDR3 nucleotides are TGTGCCAGCAGTGAAAGGGTTAGTGATGGCTACACCTTC. Its protein is CASSERVSDGYTF. V and J are TRBV2 and TRBJ1-2; D remains unclear. Germline V gene data show CDR1 as SNHLY and CDR2 as FYNNEI. The V end was cut by 2 bases, the J end by 6 bases, with 10 bases between. The CDR3 totals 13 residues.

J is TRBJ1-1 and V is TRBV5-5; no clear D gene. Germline-derived CDR1 and CDR2 are SGHKS and YYEKEE (reference sequence). The CDR3 length is 15 residues. V lost 1 base and J 4 bases, leaving 14 bases between the germline ends. CDR3 DNA sequence: TGTGCCAGCAGCTTGATGAGTAGCGGTAGCACTGAAGCTTTCTTT. It codes for CASSLMSSGSTEAFF.

The rearrangement links TRBV5-4 to TRBJ1-2; no clear D gene. Germline V gene data show CDR1 as SGHNT and CDR2 as YYREEE (reference sequence). Trimming removed 5 bases at V and 4 bases at J, with 18 bases between. CDR3 length equals 15 residues. The DNA of the CDR3 is TGTGCCAGCAGGCAGGACGGCCTCGGGGTCTATGGCTACACCTTC. This gives the protein CASRQDGLGVYGYTF.

The DNA for the CDR3 is TGTGCCAGCAGCCAGGGACAGGGGATCGCTGAGCAGTTCTTC. It translates to CASSQGQGIAEQFF. This chain links TRBV7-2 with TRBJ2-1, with 10 bases matching TRBD1. This CDR3 contains 14 residues. Germline lookup yields CDR1 SGHTA and CDR2 FQGNSA. The V gene end was trimmed by 5 bases and the J gene end by 9 bases; junction bases not matched to a gene: 7. Supplemented by reference TRBV7-2 and TRBJ2-1, the full variable domain reads GAGVSQSPSNKVTEKGKDVELRCDPISGHTALYWYRQSLGQGLEFLIYFQGNSAPDKSGLPSDRFSAERTGGSVSTLTIQRTQQEDSAVYLCASSQGQGIAEQFFGPGTRLTVL.

This chain connects TRBV6-6 to TRBJ1-1; D remains ambiguous. The CDR3 runs to 13 residues. Germline V gene data show CDR1 as MNHNY and CDR2 as SVGAGI (reference sequence). V shed 4 bases and J shed 10 bases, with 16 bases lying between them. In DNA, the CDR3 is TGTGCCAGCAGTTCCGCGTCCCAATTGCGAGCTTTCTTT. Residues: CASSSASQLRAFF.